These 17 T cell receptor beta chains originate from one sample sequenced in a study of T cell responses to AZD1222 COVID-19 vaccine. Some clones are missing from TCRdb's copy, which holds only in-frame ones; the method was immunoSEQ multiplex PCR. The sample has 100,000 to 120,000 clones, 92% seen once. The source was peripheral blood, collected 28 days after the second AZD1222 dose. Receptor source: an adult who received the AZD1222 COVID-19 vaccine.

This clone was found once. V and J are TRBV11-2 and TRBJ1-6; a weak D match, TRBD1 (5 bases). Germline V gene data show CDR1 as SGHAT and CDR2 as FQNNGV. This CDR3 region has 17 residues. Trimming removed 3 bases at V and 0 bases at J, with 12 bases between. DNA of the CDR3: TGTGCCAGCAGCTTCGAGGGGAGGGGCTCCTATAATTCACCCCTCCACTTT. Translation gives CASSFEGRGSYNSPLHF. The whole variable domain, filled in from reference TRBV11-2 and TRBJ1-6, reads EAGVAQSPRYKIIEKRQSVAFWCNPISGHATLYWYQQILGQGPKLLIQFQNNGVVDDSQLPKDRFSAERLKGVDSTLKIQPAKLEDSAVYLCASSFEGRGSYNSPLHFGNGTRLTVT.

In this sample, this clone turned up once. This chain links TRBV14 with TRBJ2-7; possible D gene TRBD1, 6 bases. The CDR3 length is 14 residues. V lost 4 bases, J lost 3 bases, and 13 bases lay in between. Germline V gives CDR1 SGHDN, CDR2 FVKESK. The CDR3 sequence: CASSPPGQSYEQYF. In DNA, the CDR3 is TGTGCCAGCAGCCCACCGGGACAAAGCTACGAGCAGTACTTC.

The chain uses TRBV10-3 and TRBJ2-2; D is perhaps TRBD1 (6 bases). The V gene lost 2 bases and the J gene lost 2 bases, with 9 bases spanning the gap. The germline gives CDR1 ENHRY, CDR2 SYGVKD. CDR3 length: 15 amino acids. The CDR3 DNA reads TGTGCCATCAGTGAGACAGGGACAAACACCGGGGAGCTGTTTTTT. Translated, it gives CAISETGTNTGELFF.

V is TRBV5-1 and J is TRBJ1-2; D ambiguous. This CDR3 region has 13 residues. Germline V gene sequence: CDR1 SGHRS, CDR2 YFSETQ. V gave up 0 bases and J gave up 8 bases, with 11 bases separating them. The CDR3 DNA is TGCGCCAGCAGCTTGGTCCCAAATCGAGGCTACACCTTC. Translation gives CASSLVPNRGYTF.

The chain couples TRBV20-1 to TRBJ1-2, with D tentatively TRBD1 (6 bases). Germline CDR1 and CDR2: DFQATT and SNEGSKA (reference sequence). The CDR3 totals 11 residues. The CDR3 DNA reads as TGCATACTGAGGGGGGTCTATGGCTACACCTTC. Its translation is CILRGVYGYTF.

This chain links TRBV2 with TRBJ1-2, with 7 bases lining up with TRBD1. V shed 4 bases and J 0 bases; nucleotides not matched to a gene: 5. Germline lookup yields CDR1 SNHLY and CDR2 FYNNEI. The CDR3 contains 15 residues. The CDR3 region is CASSAYRGANYGYTF. For the CDR3, the DNA is TGTGCCAGCAGTGCTTACAGGGGAGCTAACTATGGCTACACCTTC.

CDR3 protein: CASSLGQGSYEQYF. CDR3 sequence (DNA): TGTGCCAGCAGCTTAGGACAGGGATCGTACGAGCAGTACTTC. V is TRBV5-7 and J is TRBJ2-7, with 8 bases that match TRBD1. TRBV5-7 counts as an open reading frame of uncertain function. The length of the CDR3 is 14 residues. The junction had 5 bases not matched to a gene; V was cut back by 2 bases and J by 4 bases.

This chain connects TRBV10-1 to TRBJ2-2, with D maybe TRBD2 (6 bases). There are 15 residues in the CDR3. Trimming took 7 bases from V and 7 from J, leaving 19 bases between them. Germline V CDR1 and CDR2: WNHNN, SYGVQD (reference sequence). This CDR3 reads CASTSQGLTVGELFF. In DNA form, the CDR3 reads TGCGCCAGCACCTCCCAGGGACTGACGGTCGGGGAGCTGTTTTTT.

The chain links TRBV5-1 to TRBJ2-1; 11 nucleotides align to TRBD1. The V gene end was trimmed by 4 bases and the J gene end by 6 bases; junction bases not matched to a gene: 6. CDR1 SGHRS and CDR2 YFSETQ come from the germline V gene. CDR3 size: 15 residues. CDR3: CASSPTGQGGNEQFF. CDR3 DNA sequence: TGCGCCAGCAGCCCTACGGGACAGGGGGGCAATGAGCAGTTCTTC.

The chain has TRBV4-1 and TRBJ1-4, with TRBD1 matching over 7 bases. Germline V gives CDR1 MGHRA, CDR2 YSYEKL. The CDR3 is 15 residues long. V lost 2 bases, J lost 4 bases, and 4 bases stayed unmatched. The CDR3 sequence is CASSQPGQHNEKLFF. DNA of the CDR3: TGCGCCAGCAGCCAACCGGGACAGCATAATGAAAAACTGTTTTTT.

The V gene is TRBV2, the J gene TRBJ1-6; D is unresolved. The CDR3 length is 13 residues. V was clipped by 7 bases and J by 7 bases, with 11 bases between them. Germline loops: CDR1 SNHLY, CDR2 FYNNEI. CDR3 protein: CASMGELNSPLHF. In DNA, the CDR3 is TGTGCCAGCATGGGAGAATTGAATTCACCCCTCCACTTT.

The DNA of the CDR3 is TGTGCCAGCAGTTACACCGATAACACCGGGGAGCTGTTTTTT. This codes for CASSYTDNTGELFF. The chain links TRBV6-6 to TRBJ2-2; D call uncertain. V dropped 2 bases and J dropped 2 bases, with 6 bases sitting between them. Germline-derived CDR1 and CDR2 are MNHNY and SVGAGI (reference sequence). The CDR3 contains 14 residues.

This chain links TRBV6-5 with TRBJ2-2; D possibly corresponds to TRBD1 (6 bases). Trimming pared 10 bases from V and 1 base from J, leaving 10 bases between. Per germline, CDR1 MNHEY and CDR2 SVGAGI. CDR3 length: 13 amino acids. The CDR3 bases are TGTGCCATTACGGGACAGAACACCGGGGAGCTGTTTTTT. Translation: CAITGQNTGELFF.

Written as DNA, the CDR3 is TGTGCCAGCAGTTACTCGAAGGGGTACGGGGAAAAACTGTTTTTT. It translates to CASSYSKGYGEKLFF. This chain links TRBV6-5 with TRBJ1-4, with a possible D match to TRBD1 (5 bases). V was cut by 0 bases and J by 8 bases, with 13 bases left in between. The CDR3 totals 15 residues. CDR1 and CDR2 (germline): MNHEY, SVGAGI.

The CDR3 DNA reads as TGTGCCAGCAGCAAGGACAGGTCAATGACCAAGTCAGCTTTCTTT. Its translation: CASSKDRSMTKSAFF. This chain connects TRBV7-9 to TRBJ1-1, with 7 bases fitting TRBD1. The V segment lost 5 bases and the J segment 10 bases; nucleotides outside the gene matches: 16. Germline lookup yields CDR1 SEHNR and CDR2 FQNEAQ (reference sequence). The CDR3 totals 15 residues.

The chain joins TRBV18 to TRBJ2-1; a possible D gene is TRBD2 (6 bases). Trimming took 1 base from V and 5 from J, leaving 12 bases between them. CDR3 length equals 15 residues. CDR1 and CDR2 from the germline V gene are KGHSH and LQKENI. The CDR3, as DNA: TGTGCCAGCTCACCACAGCTAGCGATAAACAATGAGCAGTTCTTC. It translates to CASSPQLAINNEQFF.

This chain links TRBV19 with TRBJ1-1; TRBD1 agrees at 8 bases. There are 16 residues in the CDR3. The V gene end was trimmed by 3 bases and the J gene end by 0 bases; junction bases not matched to a gene: 6. The germline gives CDR1 LNHDA, CDR2 SQIVND (reference sequence). As DNA, the CDR3 is TGTGCCAGTAGTATTAGAACAGGGGGGATGAACACTGAAGCTTTCTTT. Translating it yields CASSIRTGGMNTEAFF.